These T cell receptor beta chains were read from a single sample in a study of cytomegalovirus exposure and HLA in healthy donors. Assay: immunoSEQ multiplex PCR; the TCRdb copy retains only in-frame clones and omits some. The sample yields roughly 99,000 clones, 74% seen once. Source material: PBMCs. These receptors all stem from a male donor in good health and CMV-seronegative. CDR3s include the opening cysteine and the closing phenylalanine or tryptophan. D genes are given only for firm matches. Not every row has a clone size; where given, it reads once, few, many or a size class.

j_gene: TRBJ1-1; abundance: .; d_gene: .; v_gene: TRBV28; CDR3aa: CASSLGQGLEAFF; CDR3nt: TGTGCCAGCAGTTTAGGGCAGGGGCTTGAAGCTTTCTTT
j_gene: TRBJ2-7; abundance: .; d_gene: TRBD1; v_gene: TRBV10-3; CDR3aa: CAISVRQGDHEQYF; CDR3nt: TGTGCCATCAGTGTGCGACAGGGGGACCACGAGCAGTACTTC
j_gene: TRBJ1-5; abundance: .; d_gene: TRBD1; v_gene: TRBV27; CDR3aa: CASSLRQGNQPQHF; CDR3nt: TGTGCCAGCAGTTTAAGACAGGGTAATCAGCCCCAGCATTTT
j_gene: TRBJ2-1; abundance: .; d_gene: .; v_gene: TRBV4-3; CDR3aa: CASSPTGVYEQFF; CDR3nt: TGCGCCAGCAGCCCGACGGGAGTTTATGAGCAGTTCTTC
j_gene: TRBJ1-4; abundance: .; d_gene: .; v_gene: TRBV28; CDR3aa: CASSLSLHSPVSEKLFF; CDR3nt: TGTGCCAGCAGTTTGTCCTTGCACAGTCCTGTCAGTGAAAAACTGTTTTTT
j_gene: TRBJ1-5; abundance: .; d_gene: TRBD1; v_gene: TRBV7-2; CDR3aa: CASSFYNRGGNQPQHF; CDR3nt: TGTGCCAGCAGCTTTTATAACAGGGGTGGCAATCAGCCCCAGCATTTT
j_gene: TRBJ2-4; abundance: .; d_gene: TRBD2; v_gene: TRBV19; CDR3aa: CASSSQTSYNLTLAKNIQYF; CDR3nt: TGTGCCAGTAGTTCACAGACTAGCTACAACCTAACCCTAGCCAAAAACATTCAGTACTTC
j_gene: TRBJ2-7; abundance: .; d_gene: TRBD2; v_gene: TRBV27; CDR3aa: CASSLWSSGTDEQYF; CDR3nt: TGTGCCAGCAGTTTATGGTCTAGCGGGACGGACGAGCAGTACTTC
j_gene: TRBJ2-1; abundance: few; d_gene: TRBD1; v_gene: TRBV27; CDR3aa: CASRRTGPNNEQFF; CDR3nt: TGTGCCAGCAGACGGACAGGGCCGAACAATGAGCAGTTCTTC
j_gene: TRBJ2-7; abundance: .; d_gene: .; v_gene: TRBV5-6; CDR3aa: CASSEEVGILPNEQYF; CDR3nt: TGTGCCAGCAGCGAAGAGGTGGGTATTTTACCGAACGAGCAGTACTTC
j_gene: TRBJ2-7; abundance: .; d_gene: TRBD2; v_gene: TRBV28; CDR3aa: CASSLGGSLYEQYF; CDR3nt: TGTGCCAGCAGTTTAGGCGGGAGTCTCTACGAGCAGTACTTC
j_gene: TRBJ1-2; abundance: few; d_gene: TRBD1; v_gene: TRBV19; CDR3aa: CASSIDTTGVFGYTF; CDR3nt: TGTGCCAGTAGTATAGACACGACAGGGGTTTTTGGCTACACCTTC
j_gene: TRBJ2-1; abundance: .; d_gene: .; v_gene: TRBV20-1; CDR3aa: CSAFSNEQFF; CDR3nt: TGCAGTGCTTTTAGTAATGAGCAGTTCTTC
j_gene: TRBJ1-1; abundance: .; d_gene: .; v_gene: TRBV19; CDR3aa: CASSLAGVNTEAFF; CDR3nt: TGTGCCAGTAGTTTGGCGGGAGTGAACACTGAAGCTTTCTTT
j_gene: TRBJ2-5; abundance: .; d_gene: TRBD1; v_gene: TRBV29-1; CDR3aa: CSGDRGSQETQYF; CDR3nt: TGCAGCGGTGACAGGGGATCCCAAGAGACCCAGTACTTC
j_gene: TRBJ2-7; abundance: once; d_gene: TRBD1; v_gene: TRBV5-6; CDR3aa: CASSVLTGEKYEQYF; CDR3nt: TGTGCCAGCAGCGTGTTGACAGGGGAGAAATACGAGCAGTACTTC